The TCR beta chain under discussion was sequenced for a study of blood T cell repertoires in COVID-19. Study as a whole: Samples taken during acute and convalescent COVID-19 were collected in the United States, Italy and Spain. In each case, the material was cDNA or gDNA derived from T cells, B-cell-depleted T cells, or PBMCs.

How the authors handled the data: Amplification with reference gene primers provided the estimates of nucleated cell counts. Here immunoSEQ multiplex PCR was the method, and the copy in TCRdb shows in-frame clones only, minus some. Clonal size and the V and J genes are those of that table, whereas D and trimming came from the DNA. In the table there are tens of thousands of clones, about 85% of which are singletons. The CDR3 length is 15 residues. Germline lookup yields CDR1 WSHSY and CDR2 SAAADI. The germline V and J ends were trimmed by 4 bases and 1 base, with 13 bases remaining between them. J is TRBJ1-1 and V is TRBV10-2; D ambiguous. Sequences were obtained from peripheral blood. The source is a woman in her 70s in a cohort sampled during active COVID-19. CDR3 loop: CASSGRGGKNTEAFF. For the CDR3, the DNA is TGCGCCAGCAGTGGCCGGGGAGGGAAGAACACTGAAGCTTTCTTT.